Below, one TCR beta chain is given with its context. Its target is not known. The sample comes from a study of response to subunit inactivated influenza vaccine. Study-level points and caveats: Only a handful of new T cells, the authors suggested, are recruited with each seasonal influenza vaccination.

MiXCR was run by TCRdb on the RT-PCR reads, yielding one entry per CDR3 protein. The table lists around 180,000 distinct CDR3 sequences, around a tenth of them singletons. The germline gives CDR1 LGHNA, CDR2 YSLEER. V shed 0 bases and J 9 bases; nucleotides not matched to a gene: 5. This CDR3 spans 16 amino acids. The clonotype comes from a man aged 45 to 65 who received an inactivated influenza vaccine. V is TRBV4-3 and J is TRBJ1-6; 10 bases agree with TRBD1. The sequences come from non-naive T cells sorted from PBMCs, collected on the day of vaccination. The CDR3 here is CASSQDPTGGTSPLHF. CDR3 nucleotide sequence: TGCGCCAGCAGCCAAGACCCGACAGGGGGCACTTCACCCCTCCACTTT.